Listed here are 27 T cell receptor beta chains from one sample, sequenced in a study of a mutant IDH1 vaccine in newly diagnosed glioma. Indicated time point: baseline, week 1 (first vaccination visit). The treatment is: pre-vaccination baseline after standard-of-care therapy. Here immunoSEQ multiplex PCR was the method, and the copy in TCRdb shows in-frame clones only, minus some. The sample yields 80,000 to 100,000 clones, around 80% seen once. This specimen was PBMCs, taken from a glioma patient treated with radiotherapy, temozolomide or both. These receptors were obtained from a man aged 35-49 years with glioma. Some clones in this sample may be carry-over from other donors' samples.

The chain has TRBV10-1 and TRBJ1-1; 7 bases map to TRBD1. CDR1 is WNHNN and CDR2 is SYGVQD in the germline V gene (reference sequence). With V trimmed by 6 bases and J by 4 bases, 5 bases remained unmatched. The CDR3 runs 13 residues. For the CDR3, the DNA is TGCGCCAGCAGGCGACAGGGAGGCACTGAAGCTTTCTTT. Protein: CASRRQGGTEAFF.

The chain is built from TRBV30 and TRBJ2-2; 10 bases are a match to TRBD1. V gave up 2 bases and J gave up 9 bases; unmatched junction bases: 3. This CDR3 region has 13 residues. From germline, CDR1 is GTSNPN and CDR2 SVGIG (reference sequence). CDR3 region: CAWSRTGGRELFF. DNA for the CDR3: TGTGCCTGGAGTCGGACAGGGGGTAGGGAGCTGTTTTTT.

The rearrangement joins TRBV7-3 to TRBJ1-6; D may be TRBD1 (5 bases). V was clipped by 5 bases and J by 12 bases, with 11 bases between them. The CDR3 contains 12 residues. Per the germline V gene, CDR1 is SGHTA and CDR2 is FQGTGA. The CDR3 sequence is CASSPGGGPLHF. CDR3 nucleotide sequence: TGTGCCAGCAGCCCCGGGGGGGGACCCCTCCACTTT.

The chain employs TRBV4-2 and TRBJ1-2; 10 positions match TRBD1. This CDR3 comprises 14 residues. Germline V gene lookup returns CDR1 LGHNA and CDR2 YNFKEQ. The ends lost 8 bases at V and 10 bases at J; junction bases unmatched: 13. The CDR3 coding sequence is TGTGCCAGCTCCAATACCGGGACAGGGGTTGTCTACACCTTC. Protein: CASSNTGTGVVYTF.

CDR3 sequence: CASSTEPGLTTEAFF. The CDR3 region has the DNA TGTGCCAGTAGTACGGAACCGGGACTGACCACTGAAGCTTTCTTT. The V gene is TRBV19, the J gene TRBJ1-1, with D possibly matching TRBD1 (5 bases). CDR1 is LNHDA and CDR2 is SQIVND in the germline V gene (reference sequence). V was clipped by 4 bases and J by 4 bases, with 16 bases between them. The CDR3 is made up of 15 amino acids.

The genes are TRBV29-1 and TRBJ2-7, with 9 nucleotides matching TRBD1. V gave up 7 bases and J gave up 5 bases; unmatched junction bases: 12. The CDR3 totals 14 residues. From germline, CDR1 is SQVTM and CDR2 ANQGSEA. CDR3 sequence reads: CSGTPGQGIDEQYF. In DNA form, the CDR3 reads TGCAGCGGTACCCCGGGACAGGGAATCGACGAGCAGTACTTC.

In DNA, the CDR3 is TGCGCCAGCAGCCTGACAGCAGGGGGAAAAAACACTGAAGCTTTCTTT. Protein: CASSLTAGGKNTEAFF. The V call is TRBV5-1, the J call TRBJ1-1; TRBD1 matches at 7 bases. Germline V gene sequence: CDR1 SGHRS, CDR2 YFSETQ. J was trimmed by 2 bases and V by 4 bases; bases with no gene match: 11. This CDR3 spans 16 amino acids.

The chain is built from TRBV5-1 and TRBJ1-2; 11 bases map to TRBD1. Germline CDR1 SGHRS, CDR2 YFSETQ. The length of the CDR3 is 17 residues. Losses at the gene ends were 0 bases for V and 2 bases for J; bases not matched to a gene: 6. The DNA for the CDR3 is TGCGCCAGCAGCTTGGAGGTACGGACAGGGGGCAACTATGGCTACACCTTC. The encoded protein is CASSLEVRTGGNYGYTF.

V and J are TRBV6-5 and TRBJ1-2; D not resolved. V was trimmed by 0 bases and J by 4 bases, leaving 12 bases between them. This CDR3 is 15 amino acids long. Germline V gene lookup returns CDR1 MNHEY and CDR2 SVGAGI. In DNA, the CDR3 is TGTGCCAGCAGTTACTCGAACGAGCTTTTCTATGGCTACACCTTC. It is translated as CASSYSNELFYGYTF.

This rearrangement joins TRBV27 to TRBJ1-2, with TRBD1 identical over 7 bases. The CDR3 has 14 residues. The V gene end was trimmed by 4 bases and the J gene end by 0 bases; junction bases not matched to a gene: 2. The germline V gene has CDR1 MNHEY and CDR2 SMNVEV (reference sequence). The DNA for the CDR3 is TGTGCCAGCAGTTCCAGGGGGTCTAACTATGGCTACACCTTC. The encoded protein is CASSSRGSNYGYTF.

J is TRBJ1-1 and V is TRBV29-1; D ambiguous. Trimming cost V 7 bases and J 1 base, with 13 bases left between them. The germline V gene encodes CDR1 SQVTM and CDR2 ANQGSEA. The CDR3 runs 13 residues. This CDR3 is CSAEITKNTEAFF. As DNA, the CDR3 is TGCAGCGCGGAAATAACAAAGAACACTGAAGCTTTCTTT.

This chain links TRBV7-9 with TRBJ2-2, with D perhaps TRBD1 (5 bases). The V end lost 1 base, the J end lost 0 bases, and 9 bases lay between the germline ends. Germline CDR1 is SEHNR and CDR2 is FQNEAQ (reference sequence). The CDR3 loop spans 16 amino acids. The CDR3 reads CASSLEGLANTGELFF. The DNA of the CDR3 is TGTGCCAGCAGCTTAGAGGGGCTGGCGAACACCGGGGAGCTGTTTTTT.

The genes are TRBV5-6 and TRBJ2-2; 7 bases match TRBD1. CDR3 length: 15 residues. V gave up 0 bases and J gave up 1 base; unmatched junction bases: 0. Germline-derived CDR1 and CDR2 are SGHDT and YYEEEE. The CDR3 DNA is TGTGCCAGCAGCTTGGGGACAGGGAACACCGGGGAGCTGTTTTTT. Translated: CASSLGTGNTGELFF.

This clone was seen just once. This chain uses TRBV7-9 with TRBJ2-2; D is perhaps TRBD1 (6 bases). The CDR3 runs 14 residues. The V end lost 4 bases, the J end lost 4 bases, and 10 bases lay between the germline ends. Per germline, CDR1 SEHNR and CDR2 FQNEAQ (reference sequence). CDR3 loop: CASSSTGSTGELFF. The CDR3, as DNA: TGTGCCAGCAGCTCGACAGGTTCCACCGGGGAGCTGTTTTTT. The whole variable domain, filled in from reference TRBV7-9 and TRBJ2-2, reads DTGVSQNPRHKITKRGQNVTFRCDPISEHNRLYWYRQTLGQGPEFLTYFQNEAQLEKSRLLSDRFSAERPKGSFSTLEIQRTEQGDSAMYLCASSSTGSTGELFFGEGSRLTVL.

V is TRBV6-6 and J is TRBJ2-7; either TRBD1 or TRBD2 may supply D (5 bases each). Germline V gene lookup returns CDR1 MNHNY and CDR2 SVGAGI (reference sequence). The V and J ends lost 6 bases and 5 bases respectively, with 17 bases between them. The CDR3 runs 14 residues. The CDR3 protein is CASRLTSGTDEQYF. CDR3 in DNA: TGTGCCAGCAGGCTCACTTCGGGGACGGACGAGCAGTACTTC.

The chain couples TRBV5-6 to TRBJ2-7; 8 bases agree with TRBD1. This CDR3 comprises 14 residues. The J segment lost 4 bases and the V segment lost 7 bases, leaving 10 bases of the junction unmatched. CDR1 is SGHDT, CDR2 YYEEEE, per germline. CDR3 sequence (DNA): TGTGCCAGCGGCATCGGGACAGGCCTATACGAGCAGTACTTC. It is translated as CASGIGTGLYEQYF.

V usage is TRBV18 and J usage is TRBJ2-5; D might be TRBD1 (6 bases). This CDR3 has 14 residues. Between the trimmed V and J ends, which lost 3 bases and 3 bases, there was a span of 11 bases. The germline V gene has CDR1 KGHSH and CDR2 LQKENI. For the CDR3, the DNA is TGTGCCAGCTCACCCCAGACAGGAAAAGAGACCCAGTACTTC. Protein: CASSPQTGKETQYF.

This clone appeared once. The genes are TRBV15 and TRBJ2-7; 9 nucleotides agree with TRBD1. V lost 0 bases, J lost 5 bases, and 8 bases stayed unmatched. The CDR3 has 16 residues. CDR1 is LNHNV, CDR2 YYDKDF, per germline (reference sequence). The DNA for the CDR3 is TGTGCCACCAGCAGAGATCGGACAGGGGAATTTCACGAGCAGTACTTC. Its translation: CATSRDRTGEFHEQYF.

This sequence joins TRBV7-9 and TRBJ2-2; 14 positions agree with TRBD2. Germline loops: CDR1 SEHNR, CDR2 FQNEAQ (reference sequence). The CDR3 loop spans 19 amino acids. V lost 4 bases to trimming and J lost 0 bases; unmatched junction nucleotides: 7. CDR3 region: CASSSGLAGGNSNTGELFF. CDR3 coding DNA: TGTGCCAGCAGCTCAGGACTAGCGGGGGGAAACTCGAACACCGGGGAGCTGTTTTTT.

The chain combines TRBV5-1 with TRBJ1-5, with D unresolved. Germline V gene sequence: CDR1 SGHRS, CDR2 YFSETQ. Trimming cost V 0 bases and J 2 bases, with 6 bases left between them. The CDR3 loop spans 14 amino acids. This CDR3 reads CASSLGGRNQPQHF. The CDR3 DNA sequence: TGCGCCAGCAGCTTGGGAGGGCGCAATCAGCCCCAGCATTTT. Based on the CDR3 plus reference TRBV5-1 and TRBJ1-5, the full variable domain is KAGVTQTPRYLIKTRGQQVTLSCSPISGHRSVSWYQQTPGQGLQFLFEYFSETQRNKGNFPGRFSGRQFSNSRSEMNVSTLELGDSALYLCASSLGGRNQPQHFGDGTRLSIL.

The chain uses TRBV30 and TRBJ1-3, with D tentatively TRBD1 (5 bases). Trimming removed 1 base from V and 1 base from J, with 8 bases in between. The CDR3 has 14 amino acids. Germline loops: CDR1 GTSNPN, CDR2 SVGIG (reference sequence). In DNA form, the CDR3 reads TGTGCCTGGAGTGGACAGTCATCTGGAAACACCATATATTTT. Translation gives CAWSGQSSGNTIYF.

As DNA, the CDR3 is TGTGCCAGCAGCGTCCCGGGCAGGGGATCGGGAACCGGGGAGCTGTTTTTT. Translation: CASSVPGRGSGTGELFF. V gene TRBV7-3 combines with J gene TRBJ2-2; weak D call: TRBD1 (6 bases). Trimming pared 5 bases from V and 5 bases from J, leaving 21 bases between. The V gene's germline CDR1 is SGHTA and CDR2 FQGTGA. This CDR3 has 17 residues.

This chain links TRBV19 with TRBJ1-2; TRBD1 aligns across 11 bases. V lost 5 bases, J lost 3 bases, and 5 bases stayed unmatched. The CDR3 extends over 15 amino acids. CDR1 LNHDA and CDR2 SQIVND come from the germline V gene (reference sequence). The CDR3 sequence is CASSRTGGADYGYTF. DNA for the CDR3: TGTGCCAGTAGTCGGACAGGGGGCGCTGACTATGGCTACACCTTC.

The sample holds a few counts of this clone. The rearrangement joins TRBV29-1 to TRBJ2-3; 8 nucleotides match TRBD1. The V and J ends lost 2 bases and 4 bases, in that order; junction bases with no gene match: 17. The V gene's germline CDR1 is SQVTM and CDR2 ANQGSEA. The length of the CDR3 is 18 residues. The CDR3 DNA is TGCAGCGTTGAATTCCAACCCCGGACAGGGATAGGCGCAGATACGCAGTATTTT. It yields the protein CSVEFQPRTGIGADTQYF.

The V call is TRBV5-1, the J call TRBJ2-3; 7 bases match TRBD1. The CDR3 sequence is 15 residues long. CDR1 and CDR2 (germline): SGHRS, YFSETQ. Unmatched junction bases numbered 3, after V lost 0 bases and J lost 2 bases. DNA of the CDR3: TGCGCCAGCAGCTTGGACAGGGGATACACAGATACGCAGTATTTT. Translating gives CASSLDRGYTDTQYF.

The chain uses TRBV4-2 and TRBJ2-2; 7 bases fit TRBD2. Losses at the gene ends were 7 bases for V and 3 bases for J; bases not matched to a gene: 5. This CDR3 has 14 residues. Germline V gene sequence: CDR1 LGHNA, CDR2 YNFKEQ. The CDR3 DNA reads as TGTGCCAGCAACGGGGGGACGGACACCGGGGAGCTGTTTTTT. Encoded protein: CASNGGTDTGELFF.

This chain links TRBV4-1 with TRBJ1-6; D gene unclear. There are 13 residues in the CDR3. The germline gives CDR1 MGHRA, CDR2 YSYEKL. V lost 0 bases to trimming and J lost 7 bases, with 4 bases between them. The CDR3 nucleotides are TGCGCCAGCAGCCAAGAACAGAATTCACCCCTCCACTTT. This translates into CASSQEQNSPLHF.